This T cell receptor (beta chain) comes out of a study of shared clonotypes between healthy human individuals. The wider study: Donors were a couple of women and a few men aged 18 to 49.

The naive CD8 population came from CD45RO-negative cells selected for CCR7, without terminally differentiated effector memory CD45RA+ cells. Sequencing used immunoSEQ multiplex PCR; TCRdb keeps in-frame clones, though not all of them. This sample has about 800,000 clones; 95% to 97% occur once, and the top ten carry about 0.25%. Source material: naive CD8+ T cells sorted from blood. The sequence derives from a young man in good health.

CDR3 sequence: CASSTGLAVNNEQFF. Written as DNA, the CDR3 is TGTGCCAGCAGCACGGGACTAGCGGTAAACAATGAGCAGTTCTTC. The rearrangement links TRBV5-5 to TRBJ2-1; 11 positions agree with TRBD2. Germline assignment: CDR1 SGHKS and CDR2 YYEKEE (reference sequence). Trimming took 4 bases from V and 5 from J; bases not matched to a gene: 5. CDR3 size: 15 residues.